The next 9 T cell receptor beta chains were all read from a single sample in a study of identifying expanded T cells in peripheral blood. Profiled with immunoSEQ multiplex PCR; TCRdb holds only in-frame clones, not every one. The repertoire includes roughly 100,000 clones, roughly 89% of them detected once, and around 17% sits in the top ten. The sequencing input was blood. These receptors were collected from a person aged 18 to 69 in good health.

V usage is TRBV14 and J usage is TRBJ1-4; no definite D call. Trimming pared 5 bases from V and 5 bases from J, leaving 3 bases between. The CDR3 has 11 amino acids. Germline loops: CDR1 SGHDN, CDR2 FVKESK. CDR3 coding DNA: TGTGCCAGCAGCTTCAATGAAAAACTGTTTTTT. Protein: CASSFNEKLFF.

This chain connects TRBV7-6 to TRBJ2-7; TRBD1 matches 11 bases. The CDR3 is 15 amino acids. The germline V gene encodes CDR1 SGHVS and CDR2 FNYEAQ. With V trimmed by 4 bases and J by 5 bases, 7 bases remained unmatched. The CDR3 spells CASSSRGQGADEQYF. The CDR3 DNA sequence: TGTGCCAGCAGCTCTCGAGGACAGGGGGCAGACGAGCAGTACTTC.

The chain is built from TRBV27 and TRBJ2-2; unclear D gene. Trimming took off 7 bases at V and 3 bases at J, with 12 bases between the two ends. The CDR3 runs to 14 residues. The V gene's germline CDR1 is MNHEY and CDR2 SMNVEV (reference sequence). CDR3 sequence (DNA): TGTGCCAGCATGTGGCAGAGAGACACCGGGGAGCTGTTTTTT. Translation gives CASMWQRDTGELFF.

The chain joins TRBV4-1 to TRBJ2-5; D not certain. Germline values: CDR1 MGHRA, CDR2 YSYEKL. The CDR3 is made up of 13 amino acids. The germline V and J ends were trimmed by 4 bases and 4 bases, with 10 bases remaining between them. CDR3 region: CASSPVGTETQYF. DNA of the CDR3: TGCGCCAGCAGCCCCGTGGGAACAGAGACCCAGTACTTC.

This clone was counted only a few times. The junction does not match germline at one end; this may be a read error. The chain couples TRBV10-3 to TRBJ1-6; 7 bases line up with TRBD1. Germline V CDR1 and CDR2: ENHRY, SYGVKD. The CDR3 has 13 amino acids. CDR3 in amino acids: CALRGTDNSPLHF. CDR3 coding DNA: TGTGCCCTCAGGGGGACAGATAATTCACCCCTCCACTTT.

The chain carries TRBV28 and TRBJ1-1, with unresolved D. Germline CDR1 is MDHEN and CDR2 is SYDVKM. The germline V and J ends were trimmed by 1 base and 1 base, with 13 bases remaining between them. The CDR3 is 16 amino acids. The CDR3 coding sequence is TGTGCCAGCAGTTTATTCCCCTCCTTGGCGAACACTGAAGCTTTCTTT. Translation: CASSLFPSLANTEAFF.

This clone came up once. The rearrangement links TRBV9 to TRBJ2-6, with D possibly being TRBD1 (6 bases). The CDR3 consists of 15 residues. Deletions cut 3 bases from V and 1 base from J, with 8 bases between. Germline assignment: CDR1 SGDLS and CDR2 YYNGEE. CDR3 loop: CASSGTGSGANVLTF. CDR3 DNA sequence: TGTGCCAGCAGCGGTACAGGGTCTGGGGCCAACGTCCTGACTTTC.

For the CDR3, the DNA is TGTGCCAGCAGCCCGCAGACAGGGCGGACTGAGCAGTACTTC. Its translation: CASSPQTGRTEQYF. This rearrangement joins TRBV7-9 to TRBJ2-7, with 7 bases lining up with TRBD1. CDR1 is SEHNR and CDR2 is FQNEAQ in the germline V gene (reference sequence). J lost 7 bases, V lost 5 bases, and 11 bases had no gene match. The CDR3 extends over 14 amino acids.

The chain combines TRBV4-3 with TRBJ1-6, with TRBD1 as a possible D gene (6 bases). The CDR3 covers 14 residues. Trimming cost V 4 bases and J 9 bases, with 13 bases left between them. The germline V gene encodes CDR1 LGHNA and CDR2 YSLEER. This CDR3 reads CASSPQGVGSPLHF. Written as DNA, the CDR3 is TGCGCCAGCAGCCCACAGGGTGTAGGTTCACCCCTCCACTTT.